What follows is one T cell receptor beta chain and its context. Per the original methods: Amplification with reference gene primers provided the estimates of nucleated cell counts. Measured with immunoSEQ multiplex PCR; TCRdb has only the in-frame clones, and not every one. V and J calls plus clone size are reproduced from that table; the DNA served to infer D and trimming. The data hold roughly 410,000 clones, with around nine tenths observed a single time. The sample comes from a study of blood T cell repertoires in COVID-19. On the study more broadly: From the United States, Italy and Spain came samples of acute and convalescent COVID-19. Sample material is recorded as cDNA or gDNA derived from T cells, B-cell-depleted T cells, or PBMCs.

This CDR3 is 13 amino acids long. After removal of 5 bases from V and 4 bases from J, the junction contained 3 bases not matched to a gene. CDR1 SGHRS and CDR2 YFSETQ come from the germline V gene. This TCR derives from a woman aged 40 to 50 with COVID-19, enrolled during active disease. The chain combines TRBV5-1 with TRBJ1-1; 9 bases map to TRBD1. The specimen sequenced was peripheral blood. The CDR3 DNA follows: TGCGCCAGCAGACAGGGGGCGAGCACTGAAGCTTTCTTT. It translates to CASRQGASTEAFF.